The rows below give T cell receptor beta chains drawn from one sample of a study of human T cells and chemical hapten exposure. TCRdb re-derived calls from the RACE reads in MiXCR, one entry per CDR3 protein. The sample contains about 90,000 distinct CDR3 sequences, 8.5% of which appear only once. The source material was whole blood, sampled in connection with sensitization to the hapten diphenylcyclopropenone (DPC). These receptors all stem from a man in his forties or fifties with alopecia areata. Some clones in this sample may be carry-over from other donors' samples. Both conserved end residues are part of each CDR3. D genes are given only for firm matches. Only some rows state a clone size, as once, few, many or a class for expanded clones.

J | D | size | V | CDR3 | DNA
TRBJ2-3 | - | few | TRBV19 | CASSGRGDGADTQYF | TGTGCCAGTAGTGGGAGAGGGGACGGCGCAGATACGCAGTATTTT
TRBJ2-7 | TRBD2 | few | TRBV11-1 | CASSLDASGRYEQYF | TGTGCCAGCAGCTTAGATGCTAGCGGGAGATACGAGCAGTACTTC
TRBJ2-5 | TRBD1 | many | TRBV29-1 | CSVGTGGIETQYF | TGCAGCGTGGGGACAGGGGGAATCGAGACCCAGTACTTC
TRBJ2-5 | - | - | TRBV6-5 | CASSLLAGETQYF | TGTGCCAGCAGCTTACTGGCGGGTGAGACCCAGTACTTC
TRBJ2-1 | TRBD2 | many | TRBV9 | CASSPLTSGTPSTQFF | TGTGCCAGCAGCCCTCTGACTAGCGGGACACCTAGTACGCAGTTCTTC
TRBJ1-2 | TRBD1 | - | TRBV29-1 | CSVLPTGGDFRGYTF | TGCAGCGTTCTCCCGACAGGGGGGGATTTCAGAGGCTACACCTTC
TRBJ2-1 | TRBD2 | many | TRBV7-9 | CASSLAGGNNEQFF | TGTGCCAGCAGCTTAGCGGGAGGGAACAATGAGCAGTTCTTC
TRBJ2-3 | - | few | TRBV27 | CASNAARLGRDTQYF | TGTGCCAGCAACGCCGCAAGGTTAGGGAGGGATACGCAGTATTTT
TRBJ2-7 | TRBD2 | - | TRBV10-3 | CAISEPGLDSYEQYF | TGTGCCATCAGTGAGCCGGGACTAGACTCCTACGAGCAGTACTTC
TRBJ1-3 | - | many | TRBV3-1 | CASSQPLSGSGNTIYF | TGTGCCAGCAGCCAACCGCTGTCAGGGTCCGGAAACACCATATATTTT